This TCR beta chain stems from a study of T cells in Graves' hyperthyroidism and ophthalmopathy. What was amplified from RNA transcripts were TCR beta CDR3 regions. First-round RT-PCR of the TCR CDR3 relied on the HTBI primer set. MiXCR was run by TCRdb on the multiplex PCR reads, yielding one entry per CDR3 protein. This sample has approximately 380,000 distinct CDR3 sequences, with approximately 20% found just once. This clonotype has a count of ten or more. Per the germline V gene, CDR1 is SGDLS and CDR2 is YYNGEE. V was pared by 0 bases and J by 0 bases, with 14 bases between. There are 17 residues in the CDR3.

The sequence came from a young woman with Graves' hyperthyroidism. V gene TRBV9 combines with J gene TRBJ2-3; D could derive from TRBD1 or TRBD2 (7 bases each). Specimen: blood. This CDR3 is CASSVGGRGRSTDTQYF. In nucleotides, the CDR3 is TGTGCCAGCAGCGTAGGTGGGAGGGGGCGTAGCACAGATACGCAGTATTTT.